This T cell receptor (beta chain) was sequenced during a study of blood T cell repertoires in COVID-19. Study information: Samples taken during acute and convalescent COVID-19 were collected in the United States, Italy and Spain. Sample material is recorded as cDNA or gDNA derived from T cells, B-cell-depleted T cells, or PBMCs.

V was shortened by 3 bases and J by 0 bases, with 6 bases between the two germline ends. This CDR3 is built from 13 residues. Germline V gives CDR1 GTSNPN, CDR2 SVGIG (reference sequence). This clone occurred once. In the original workflow: Reference gene primer amplification in the assay estimated nucleated cell counts. Measured with immunoSEQ multiplex PCR; TCRdb has only the in-frame clones, and not every one. Clonal size and the V and J genes are those of that table, whereas D and trimming came from the DNA. The table has roughly 190,000 clones, roughly 80% seen once. The source is a man aged 60 to 75 with acute or convalescent COVID-19. The material sequenced was peripheral blood. The chain recombines TRBV30 with TRBJ2-1; no firm D call. The CDR3 DNA reads as TGTGCCTGGAGGTGGAGCTCCTACAATGAGCAGTTCTTC. Its protein product is CAWRWSSYNEQFF.